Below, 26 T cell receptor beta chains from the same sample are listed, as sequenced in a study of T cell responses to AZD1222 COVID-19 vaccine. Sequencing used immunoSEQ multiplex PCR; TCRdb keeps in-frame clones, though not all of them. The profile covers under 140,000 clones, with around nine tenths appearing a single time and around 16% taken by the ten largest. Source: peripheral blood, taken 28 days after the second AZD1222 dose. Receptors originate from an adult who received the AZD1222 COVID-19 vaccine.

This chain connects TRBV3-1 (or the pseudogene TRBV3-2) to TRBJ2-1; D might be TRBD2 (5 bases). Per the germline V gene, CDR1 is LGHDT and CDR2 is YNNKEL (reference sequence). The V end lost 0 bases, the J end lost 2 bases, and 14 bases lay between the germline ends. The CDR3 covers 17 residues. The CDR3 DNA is TGTGCCAGCAGCCAAGACCCCTTGAGCGGTGCCTACAATGAGCAGTTCTTC. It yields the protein CASSQDPLSGAYNEQFF.

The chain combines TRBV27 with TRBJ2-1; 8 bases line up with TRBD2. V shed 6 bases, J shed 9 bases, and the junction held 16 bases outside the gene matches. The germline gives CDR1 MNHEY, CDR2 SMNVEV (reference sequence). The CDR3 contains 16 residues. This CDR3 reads CASSFLQIAGTGEQFF. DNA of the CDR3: TGTGCCAGCAGCTTCCTACAGATAGCGGGGACCGGTGAGCAGTTCTTC.

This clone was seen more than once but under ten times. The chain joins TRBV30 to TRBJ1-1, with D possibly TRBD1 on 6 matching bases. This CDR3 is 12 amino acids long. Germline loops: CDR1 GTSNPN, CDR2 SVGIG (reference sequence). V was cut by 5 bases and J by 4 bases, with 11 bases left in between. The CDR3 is CAWGWGPTEAFF. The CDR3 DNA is TGTGCCTGGGGTTGGGGGCCCACTGAAGCTTTCTTT.

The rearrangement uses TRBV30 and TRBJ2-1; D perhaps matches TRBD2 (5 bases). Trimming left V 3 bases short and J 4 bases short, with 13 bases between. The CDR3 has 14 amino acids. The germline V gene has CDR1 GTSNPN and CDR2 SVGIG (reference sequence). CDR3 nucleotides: TGTGCCTGGAGGGTAAGCGGAGGTTACAATGAGCAGTTCTTC. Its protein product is CAWRVSGGYNEQFF.

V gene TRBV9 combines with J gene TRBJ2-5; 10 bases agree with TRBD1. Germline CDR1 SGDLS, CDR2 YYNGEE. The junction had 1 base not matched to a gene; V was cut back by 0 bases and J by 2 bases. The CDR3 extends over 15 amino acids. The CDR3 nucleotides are TGTGCCAGCAGCGTAGGGGGACAGGGGCAAGAGACCCAGTACTTC. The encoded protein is CASSVGGQGQETQYF.

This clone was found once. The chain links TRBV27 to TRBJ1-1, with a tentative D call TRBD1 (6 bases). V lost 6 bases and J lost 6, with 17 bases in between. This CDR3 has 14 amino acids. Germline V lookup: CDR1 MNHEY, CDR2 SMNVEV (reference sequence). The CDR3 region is CASRPITGISEAFF. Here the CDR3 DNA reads TGTGCCAGCAGACCTATCACAGGGATCTCTGAAGCTTTCTTT.

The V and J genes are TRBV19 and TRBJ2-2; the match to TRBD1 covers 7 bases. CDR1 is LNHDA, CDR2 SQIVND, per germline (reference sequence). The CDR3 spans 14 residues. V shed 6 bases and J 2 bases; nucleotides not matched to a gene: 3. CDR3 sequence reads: CASSNRGNTGELFF. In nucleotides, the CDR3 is TGTGCCAGTAGCAACAGGGGAAACACCGGGGAGCTGTTTTTT.

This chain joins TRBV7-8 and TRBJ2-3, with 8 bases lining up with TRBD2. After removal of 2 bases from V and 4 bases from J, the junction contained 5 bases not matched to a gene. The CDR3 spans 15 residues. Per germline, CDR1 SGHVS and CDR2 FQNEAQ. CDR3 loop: CASSLLSRGADTQYF. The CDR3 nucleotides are TGTGCCAGCAGCTTATTGTCGCGGGGGGCAGATACGCAGTATTTT.

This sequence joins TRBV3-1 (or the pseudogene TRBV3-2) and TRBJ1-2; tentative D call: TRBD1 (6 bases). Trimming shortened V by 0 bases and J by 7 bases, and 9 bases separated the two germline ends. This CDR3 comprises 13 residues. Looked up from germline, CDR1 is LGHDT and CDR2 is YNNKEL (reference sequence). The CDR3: CASSQDAGVGYTF. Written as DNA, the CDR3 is TGTGCCAGCAGCCAAGACGCAGGGGTTGGCTACACCTTC.

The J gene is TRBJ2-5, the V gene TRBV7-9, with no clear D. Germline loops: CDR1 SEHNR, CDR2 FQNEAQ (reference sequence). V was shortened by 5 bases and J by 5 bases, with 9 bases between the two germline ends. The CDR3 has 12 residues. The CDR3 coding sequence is TGTGCCAGCAGCATTAATATGGAGACCCAGTACTTC. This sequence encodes CASSINMETQYF. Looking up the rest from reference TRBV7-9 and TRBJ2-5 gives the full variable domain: DTGVSQNPRHKITKRGQNVTFRCDPISEHNRLYWYRQTLGQGPEFLTYFQNEAQLEKSRLLSDRFSAERPKGSFSTLEIQRTEQGDSAMYLCASSINMETQYFGPGTRLLVL.

The CDR3: CASSPGGDRAINEQFF. In DNA, the CDR3 is TGCGCCAGCAGCCCCGGGGGGGACAGGGCCATCAATGAGCAGTTCTTC. The genes are TRBV5-1 and TRBJ2-1; D perhaps matches TRBD1 (9 bases). V lost 4 bases, J lost 6 bases, and 20 bases lay in between. Germline V lookup: CDR1 SGHRS, CDR2 YFSETQ. This CDR3 is built from 16 residues.

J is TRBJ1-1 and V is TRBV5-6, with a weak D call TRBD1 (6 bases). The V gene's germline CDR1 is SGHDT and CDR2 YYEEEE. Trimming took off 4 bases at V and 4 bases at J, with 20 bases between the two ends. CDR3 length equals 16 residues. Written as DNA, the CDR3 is TGTGCCAGCAGCACTATACAGGGAACCTTGGCCACTGAAGCTTTCTTT. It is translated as CASSTIQGTLATEAFF. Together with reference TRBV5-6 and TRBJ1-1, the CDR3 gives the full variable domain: DAGVTQSPTHLIKTRGQQVTLRCSPKSGHDTVSWYQQALGQGPQFIFQYYEEEERQRGNFPDRFSGHQFPNYSSELNVNALLLGDSALYLCASSTIQGTLATEAFFGQGTRLTVV.

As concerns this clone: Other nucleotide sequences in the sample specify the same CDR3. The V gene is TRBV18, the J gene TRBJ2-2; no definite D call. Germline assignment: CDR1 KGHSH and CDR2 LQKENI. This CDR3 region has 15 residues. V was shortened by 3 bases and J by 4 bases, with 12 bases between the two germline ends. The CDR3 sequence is CASSPSESSTGELFF. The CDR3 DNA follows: TGTGCCAGCTCACCGTCAGAAAGCTCCACCGGGGAGCTGTTTTTT.

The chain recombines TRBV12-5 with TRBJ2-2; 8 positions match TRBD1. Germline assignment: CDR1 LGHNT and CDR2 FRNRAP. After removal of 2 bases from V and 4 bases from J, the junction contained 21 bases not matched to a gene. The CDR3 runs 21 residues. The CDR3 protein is CASGLSTSKTGVRTLTGELFF. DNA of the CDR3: TGTGCTAGTGGTTTGTCCACTTCGAAGACAGGGGTCCGTACTCTCACCGGGGAGCTGTTTTTT.

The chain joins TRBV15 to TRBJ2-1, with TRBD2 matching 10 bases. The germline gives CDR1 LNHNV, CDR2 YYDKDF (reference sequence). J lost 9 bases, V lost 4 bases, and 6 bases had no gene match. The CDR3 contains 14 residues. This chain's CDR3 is CATSTSGRAGEQFF. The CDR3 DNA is TGTGCCACCAGCACTAGCGGGAGAGCCGGTGAGCAGTTCTTC.

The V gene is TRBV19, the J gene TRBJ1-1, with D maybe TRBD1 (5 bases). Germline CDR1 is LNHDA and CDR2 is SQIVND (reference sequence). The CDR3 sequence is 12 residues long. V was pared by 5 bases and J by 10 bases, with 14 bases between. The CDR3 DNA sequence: TGTGCCAGTAGTCCTATCGGGGGGGGAGCTTTCTTT. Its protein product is CASSPIGGGAFF.

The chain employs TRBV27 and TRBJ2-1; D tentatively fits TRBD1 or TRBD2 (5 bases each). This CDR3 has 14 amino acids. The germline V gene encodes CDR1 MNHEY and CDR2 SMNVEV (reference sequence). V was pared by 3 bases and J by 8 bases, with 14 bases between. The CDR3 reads CASSLWQGEDEQFF. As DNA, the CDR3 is TGTGCCAGCAGTTTGTGGCAGGGAGAAGATGAGCAGTTCTTC.

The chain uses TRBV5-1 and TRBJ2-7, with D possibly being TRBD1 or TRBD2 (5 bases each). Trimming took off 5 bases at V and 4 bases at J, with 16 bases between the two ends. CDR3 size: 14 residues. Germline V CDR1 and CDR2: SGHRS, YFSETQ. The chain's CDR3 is CASRTGTDQYEQYF. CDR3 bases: TGCGCCAGCAGAACCGGGACGGATCAGTACGAGCAGTACTTC.

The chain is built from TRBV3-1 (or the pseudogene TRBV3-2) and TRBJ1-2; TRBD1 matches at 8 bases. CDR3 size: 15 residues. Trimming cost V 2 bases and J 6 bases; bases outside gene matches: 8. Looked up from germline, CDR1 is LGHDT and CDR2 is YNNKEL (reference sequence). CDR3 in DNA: TGTGCCAGCAGCCAACCTTGGACAGGGATCGATGGCTACACCTTC. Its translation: CASSQPWTGIDGYTF.

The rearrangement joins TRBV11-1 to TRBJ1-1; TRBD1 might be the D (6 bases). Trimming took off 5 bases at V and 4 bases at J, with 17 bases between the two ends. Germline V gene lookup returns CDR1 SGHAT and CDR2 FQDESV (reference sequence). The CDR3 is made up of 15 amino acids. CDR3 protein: CASSDRTVGITEAFF. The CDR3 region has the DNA TGTGCCAGCAGCGACAGGACAGTGGGGATCACTGAAGCTTTCTTT.

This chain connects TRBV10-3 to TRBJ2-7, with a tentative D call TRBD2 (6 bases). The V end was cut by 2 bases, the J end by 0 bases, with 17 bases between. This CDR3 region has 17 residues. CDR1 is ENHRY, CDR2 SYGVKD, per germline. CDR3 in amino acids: CAISEGLGGVRSYEQYF. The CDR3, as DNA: TGTGCCATCAGTGAGGGGCTGGGCGGGGTCCGCTCCTACGAGCAGTACTTC.

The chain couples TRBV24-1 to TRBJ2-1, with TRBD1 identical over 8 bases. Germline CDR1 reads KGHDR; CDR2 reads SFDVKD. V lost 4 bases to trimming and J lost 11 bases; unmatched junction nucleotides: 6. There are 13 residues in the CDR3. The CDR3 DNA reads TGTGCCACCAGTGACCGCAGGGGGCTAAAGCAGTTCTTC. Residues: CATSDRRGLKQFF.

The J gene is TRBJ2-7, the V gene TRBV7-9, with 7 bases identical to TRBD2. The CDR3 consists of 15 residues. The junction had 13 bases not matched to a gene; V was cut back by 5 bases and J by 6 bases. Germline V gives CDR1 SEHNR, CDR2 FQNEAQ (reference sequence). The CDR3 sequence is CASSPAGTPPFEQYF. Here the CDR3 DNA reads TGTGCCAGCAGCCCAGCGGGAACTCCTCCCTTCGAGCAGTACTTC.

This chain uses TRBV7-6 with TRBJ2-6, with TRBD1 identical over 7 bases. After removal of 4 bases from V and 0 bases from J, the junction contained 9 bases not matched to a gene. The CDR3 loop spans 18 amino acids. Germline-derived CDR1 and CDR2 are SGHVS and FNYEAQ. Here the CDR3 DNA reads TGTGCCAGCAGCTCCAGGGGGATTTCCAACTCTGGGGCCAACGTCCTGACTTTC. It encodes CASSSRGISNSGANVLTF.

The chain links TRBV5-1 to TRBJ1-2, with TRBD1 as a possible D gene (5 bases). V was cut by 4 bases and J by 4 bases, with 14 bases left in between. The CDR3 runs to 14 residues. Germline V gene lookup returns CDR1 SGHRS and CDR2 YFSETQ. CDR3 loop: CASSPGQGLYGYTF. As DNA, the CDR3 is TGCGCCAGCAGCCCCGGGCAGGGACTCTATGGCTACACCTTC.

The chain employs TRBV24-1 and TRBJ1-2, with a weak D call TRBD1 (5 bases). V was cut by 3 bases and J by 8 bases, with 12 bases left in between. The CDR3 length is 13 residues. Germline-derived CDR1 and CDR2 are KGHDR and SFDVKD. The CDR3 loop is CATSDVREGGYTF. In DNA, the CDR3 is TGTGCCACCAGTGATGTCAGGGAAGGCGGCTACACCTTC.